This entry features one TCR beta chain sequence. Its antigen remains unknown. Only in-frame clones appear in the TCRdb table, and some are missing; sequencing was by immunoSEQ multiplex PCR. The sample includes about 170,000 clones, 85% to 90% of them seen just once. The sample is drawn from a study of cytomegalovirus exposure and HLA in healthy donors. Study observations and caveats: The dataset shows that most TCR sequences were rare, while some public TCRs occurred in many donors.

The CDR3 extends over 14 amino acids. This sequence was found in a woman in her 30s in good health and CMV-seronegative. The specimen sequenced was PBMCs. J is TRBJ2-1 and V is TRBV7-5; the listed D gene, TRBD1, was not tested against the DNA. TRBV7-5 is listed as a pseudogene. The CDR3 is CVRSRQGADNEQFF. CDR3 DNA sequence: TGTGTCAGATCCCGCCAGGGGGCCGACAATGAGCAGTTCTTC.